Detailed here is one TCR beta chain. The PCR employed 60 Vbeta primers together with 13 Jbeta primers. Only in-frame clones appear in the TCRdb table, and some are missing; sequencing was by immunoSEQ multiplex PCR. In the table there are 180,000 or so clones, nearly 80% of which are singletons. The germline V gene encodes CDR1 SGHRS and CDR2 YFSETQ. After removal of 6 bases from V and 3 bases from J, the junction contained 6 bases not matched to a gene. CDR3 length: 15 amino acids. This sample is drawn from a study of cytomegalovirus exposure and HLA in healthy donors. Input material: PBMCs. This clonotype was obtained from a man in his forties in good health and CMV-seropositive. The rearrangement joins TRBV5-1 to TRBJ2-1; 10 bases align to TRBD2. The CDR3 here is CASTPGTSDYNEQFF. Written as DNA, the CDR3 is TGCGCCAGCACCCCCGGGACTAGCGACTACAATGAGCAGTTCTTC.